This T cell receptor beta chain stems from a study of T cells in Graves' hyperthyroidism and ophthalmopathy. The study's findings and limits: By a 13 V-J model, ophthalmopathy was set apart from stable hyperthyroidism. Blood shared most expanded thyroid clonotypes above 0.001.

There were TCR beta CDR3 regions amplified from RNA transcripts. The HTBI primer set drove a first-round RT-PCR of the TCR CDR3. Each CDR3 protein gets one entry after TCRdb re-called the multiplex PCR reads with MiXCR. The top ten clones hold about 7.8% of a sample with about 540,000 distinct CDR3 sequences, roughly 50% of them seen once. About this clonotype itself: Its antigen is still unknown.

This CDR3 has 14 residues. V was pared by 5 bases and J by 4 bases, with 12 bases between. CDR1 is SEHNR, CDR2 FQNEAQ, per germline (reference sequence). Stable hyperthyroidism: no ophthalmopathy progression over 18 months of follow-up. Exclusion of patients followed from uncontrolled infection, other autoimmune disease, pregnancy or lactation. The clonotype comes from a woman aged 18 to 35 with Graves' hyperthyroidism. The chain carries TRBV7-9 and TRBJ1-5, with D uncertain. The sequencing input was peripheral blood or thyroid tissue (not recorded which). The CDR3 DNA reads as TGTGCCAGCAGCGATCGACCCGTTAATCAGCCCCAGCATTTT. Encoded protein: CASSDRPVNQPQHF.